What follows is one T cell receptor beta chain and its context. One end of the junction fails to match germline, which may point to a read error. The data stem from a study of blood T cell repertoires in COVID-19. Repertoires were generated with immunoSEQ multiplex PCR, while TCRdb's copy carries only in-frame clones and drops some. This table has approximately 330,000 clones, about 86% appearing once. Germline V lookup: CDR1 SSHAT, CDR2 FNYEAQ (reference sequence). The CDR3 is 15 residues long. Input material: PBMCs or T cells enriched from blood (not recorded which). The chain links TRBV7-7 to TRBJ2-5; 7 nucleotides match TRBD1. This clonotype was sampled from a woman in her thirties or forties with acute COVID-19. The CDR3 DNA sequence: TGTGCTAGCAGCGACAGGGATGGGCACCAAGAGACCCAGTACTTC. Its protein is CASSDRDGHQETQYF.